A single sample gave rise to the 27 T cell receptor beta chains below, sequenced in a study of blood T cell repertoires in COVID-19. The table came from immunoSEQ multiplex PCR; TCRdb's copy has only in-frame clones and leaves some out. In the table there are under 150,000 clones, approximately 82% of which are singletons. Sequenced: peripheral blood. The receptors were sampled from a man aged 25-45 years with acute or convalescent COVID-19.

The CDR3 spells CAWSVQSNTEAFF. The DNA for the CDR3 is TGTGCCTGGAGTGTACAGTCGAACACTGAAGCTTTCTTT. The genes are TRBV30 and TRBJ1-1; D call uncertain. V lost 0 bases and J 1 base, leaving 6 bases between the germline ends. This CDR3 has 13 amino acids. Germline-derived CDR1 and CDR2 are GTSNPN and SVGIG (reference sequence).

The J gene is TRBJ2-7, the V gene TRBV27; TRBD2 agrees at 8 bases. CDR3 length: 13 amino acids. The ends lost 2 bases at V and 5 bases at J; junction bases unmatched: 2. Germline V CDR1 and CDR2: MNHEY, SMNVEV (reference sequence). The CDR3 region has the DNA TGTGCCAGCAGTTTAAGCGGGAGCCACGAGCAGTACGTC. Translation: CASSLSGSHEQYV.

V is TRBV6-5 and J is TRBJ1-4, with 8 bases identical to TRBD1. V lost 4 bases and J lost 5; bases outside the gene matches: 3. Germline CDR1 MNHEY, CDR2 SVGAGI. The length of the CDR3 is 14 residues. The CDR3 nucleotides read TGTGCCAGCAGTTCGGACAGGGTCAATGAAAAACTGTTTTTT. Translated: CASSSDRVNEKLFF.

This clone was recorded a few times. The rearrangement joins TRBV12-5 to TRBJ2-1, with a possible D match to TRBD2 (5 bases). This CDR3 has 11 amino acids. The germline gives CDR1 LGHNT, CDR2 FRNRAP. V was cut by 7 bases and J by 15 bases, with 16 bases left in between. The CDR3 DNA sequence: TGTGCTAGTGACCGCCGCGGGTATTGGTTCTTC. It translates to CASDRRGYWFF.

This sequence joins TRBV12-5 and TRBJ2-1, with 8 bases matching TRBD2. CDR1 and CDR2 from the germline V gene are LGHNT and FRNRAP. V was pared by 9 bases and J by 6 bases, with 7 bases of the junction left unmatched. This CDR3 spans 13 amino acids. The CDR3 region has the DNA TGTGCTAGAACAACGGGGGGGCGCAATGAGCAGTTCTTC. This translates into CARTTGGRNEQFF.

V is TRBV6-5 and J is TRBJ2-7; D is perhaps TRBD1 (6 bases). V lost 6 bases to trimming and J lost 3 bases, with 15 bases between them. The germline V gene encodes CDR1 MNHEY and CDR2 SVGAGI. The CDR3 has 14 amino acids. CDR3 sequence (DNA): TGTGCCAGCAGGCCTTACCGGGACAACTACGAGCAGTACTTC. This encodes CASRPYRDNYEQYF.

In its sample, this clone was seen a few times. The chain joins TRBV12-3 or TRBV12-4 to TRBJ2-5, with D possibly TRBD2 on 5 matching bases. Trimming removed 5 bases at V and 7 bases at J, with 14 bases between. CDR3 size: 13 residues. The CDR3 region has the DNA TGTGCCAGCAGTCTCGGACTCGAACGGACCCAGTACTTC. Protein product: CASSLGLERTQYF.

In this sample, this clone turned up a few times. V is TRBV19 and J is TRBJ2-2; TRBD2 agrees at 8 bases. The germline CDR1 and CDR2 sequences are LNHDA and SQIVND (reference sequence). The CDR3 contains 15 residues. V gave up 3 bases and J gave up 6 bases; unmatched junction bases: 6. The CDR3 region is CASSMAGGPAGELFF. In nucleotides, the CDR3 is TGTGCCAGTAGTATGGCGGGAGGCCCTGCCGGGGAGCTGTTTTTT.

The V call is TRBV19, the J call TRBJ1-2; D is uncertain. V was pared by 7 bases and J by 4 bases, with 16 bases between. Germline-derived CDR1 and CDR2 are LNHDA and SQIVND (reference sequence). The CDR3 has 14 residues. The CDR3 sequence: CASTGGSVGYGYTF. CDR3 DNA: TGTGCCAGTACCGGCGGGTCGGTGGGCTATGGCTACACCTTC.

V and J are TRBV18 and TRBJ2-1; tentatively, D is TRBD2 (6 bases). The length of the CDR3 is 12 residues. V was cut by 2 bases and J by 8 bases, with 7 bases left in between. Germline V gene lookup returns CDR1 KGHSH and CDR2 LQKENI. The chain's CDR3 is CASSPWGDEQFF. The DNA of the CDR3 is TGTGCCAGCTCACCATGGGGGGATGAGCAGTTCTTC.

The chain has TRBV6-5 and TRBJ1-2; D not resolved. Trimming cost V 8 bases and J 8 bases, with 18 bases left between them. The CDR3 is 13 residues long. Germline CDR1 reads MNHEY; CDR2 reads SVGAGI. The CDR3 DNA reads as TGTGCCAGCTGGCGAGGAGTTGGCTGGGGCTACACCTTC. Its translation is CASWRGVGWGYTF.

This chain links TRBV6-5 with TRBJ1-2; D unresolved. The V end was cut by 4 bases, the J end by 4 bases, with 13 bases between. CDR3 length equals 14 residues. Germline V CDR1 and CDR2: MNHEY, SVGAGI. CDR3 nucleotides: TGTGCCAGCAGTTCGCGTAAGGAGACCTATGGCTACACCTTC. Protein product: CASSSRKETYGYTF.

There are a few counts of this clone. The chain recombines TRBV19 with TRBJ1-1, with a possible D match to TRBD1 (6 bases). Germline V gene sequence: CDR1 LNHDA, CDR2 SQIVND (reference sequence). The CDR3 contains 13 residues. Trimming cost V 7 bases and J 1 base, with 10 bases left between them. CDR3 loop: CASNHRENTEAFF. CDR3 in DNA: TGTGCCAGTAATCACAGGGAGAACACTGAAGCTTTCTTT.

In the case of this clone: No DNA is shown, since the ends of the CDR3 on it are uncertain; the CDR3 is the one TCRdb lists. This rearrangement joins TRBV3-1 (or the pseudogene TRBV3-2) to TRBJ2-1; the table names TRBD2, a call not compared with the DNA. The CDR3 adds up to 15 amino acids, both ends counted. Per germline, CDR1 LGHDT and CDR2 YNNKEL (reference sequence). This CDR3 is CASENRWGSGIGRIF.

The rearrangement joins TRBV5-1 to TRBJ2-5, with D unresolved. Trimming removed 0 bases from V and 2 bases from J, with 8 bases in between. CDR1 and CDR2 (germline): SGHRS, YFSETQ. This CDR3 is built from 14 residues. The CDR3 is CASSLARVQETQYF. The CDR3 bases are TGCGCCAGCAGCTTGGCACGGGTTCAAGAGACCCAGTACTTC.

This chain links TRBV5-8 with TRBJ2-3, with 10 nucleotides matching TRBD2. CDR1 SGHTS and CDR2 YDEGEE come from the germline V gene. V dropped 0 bases and J dropped 4; count of bases not matched to a gene: 5. This CDR3 is 16 amino acids long. DNA of the CDR3: TGTGCCAGCAGCTTGGTCCTAGCGGGAGCCCCAGATACGCAGTATTTT. It yields the protein CASSLVLAGAPDTQYF.

The V gene is TRBV4-1, the J gene TRBJ1-2; weak D call: TRBD1 (6 bases). CDR1 and CDR2 from the germline V gene are MGHRA and YSYEKL. V was clipped by 0 bases and J by 7 bases, with 18 bases between them. The CDR3 extends over 16 amino acids. CDR3 bases: TGCGCCAGCAGCCAAGAGGGGAGACAGGTTTTGAGTGGCTACACCTTC. It codes for CASSQEGRQVLSGYTF.

V is TRBV27 and J is TRBJ2-7; a possible D gene is TRBD1 (6 bases). V was clipped by 5 bases and J by 2 bases, with 16 bases between them. The CDR3 is 15 amino acids. Germline assignment: CDR1 MNHEY and CDR2 SMNVEV (reference sequence). This chain's CDR3 is CASSERAGAPYEQYV. For the CDR3, the DNA is TGTGCCAGCAGTGAACGGGCAGGGGCTCCCTACGAGCAGTACGTC.

This chain connects TRBV5-6 to TRBJ2-7; 7 bases agree with TRBD2. Germline-derived CDR1 and CDR2 are SGHDT and YYEEEE. V shed 4 bases and J 3 bases; nucleotides not matched to a gene: 4. The CDR3 consists of 13 residues. The CDR3 region has the DNA TGTGCCAGCAGCCTTGGGAGGGTCTACGAGCAGTACTTC. It is translated as CASSLGRVYEQYF.

The rearrangement joins TRBV18 to TRBJ1-2; TRBD1 matches at 9 bases. Germline assignment: CDR1 KGHSH and CDR2 LQKENI. CDR3 length equals 14 residues. Germline trimming cut 4 bases from V and 8 bases from J; bases unmatched to any gene: 8. CDR3 sequence reads: CASSRNRDRDGYTF. The CDR3 region has the DNA TGTGCCAGCTCACGCAACCGGGACAGGGACGGCTACACCTTC.

The rearrangement links TRBV6-5 to TRBJ2-5; a weak D match, TRBD2 (6 bases). V was cut by 6 bases and J by 1 base, with 12 bases left in between. This CDR3 spans 14 amino acids. Germline-derived CDR1 and CDR2 are MNHEY and SVGAGI. The CDR3 loop is CASRDRDFQETQYF. CDR3 bases: TGTGCCAGCAGGGACCGGGACTTCCAAGAGACCCAGTACTTC.

The chain links TRBV6-5 to TRBJ2-1; 9 nucleotides match TRBD1. Losses at the gene ends were 6 bases for V and 8 bases for J; bases not matched to a gene: 11. Germline V lookup: CDR1 MNHEY, CDR2 SVGAGI. This CDR3 region has 15 residues. Here the CDR3 reads CASRGGQGRWYEQFF. Written as DNA, the CDR3 is TGTGCCAGCAGAGGGGGACAGGGCCGGTGGTATGAGCAGTTCTTC.

The chain couples TRBV7-8 to TRBJ1-4; D remains ambiguous. Germline V gives CDR1 SGHVS, CDR2 FQNEAQ. CDR3 length: 17 residues. V lost 2 bases and J 0 bases, leaving 13 bases between the germline ends. The CDR3 region is CASSLWEGDTTNEKLFF. The CDR3 DNA follows: TGTGCCAGCAGCTTATGGGAGGGCGACACAACTAATGAAAAACTGTTTTTT. Variable domain in full (rest from reference TRBV7-8 and TRBJ1-4): GAGVSQSPRYKVAKRGQDVALRCDPISGHVSLFWYQQALGQGPEFLTYFQNEAQLDKSGLPSDRFFAERPEGSVSTLKIQRTQQEDSAVYLCASSLWEGDTTNEKLFFGSGTQLSVL.

The chain couples TRBV5-6 to TRBJ1-2, with 10 bases matching TRBD1. There are 14 residues in the CDR3. Per the germline V gene, CDR1 is SGHDT and CDR2 is YYEEEE. After removal of 4 bases from V and 6 bases from J, the junction contained 6 bases not matched to a gene. CDR3: CASSPDRGLNGYTF. The CDR3 DNA reads TGTGCCAGCAGCCCAGACAGGGGGCTTAATGGCTACACCTTC.

The rearrangement links TRBV6-4 to TRBJ2-3; 11 bases agree with TRBD2. The V segment lost 8 bases and the J segment 3 bases; nucleotides outside the gene matches: 1. CDR1 and CDR2 from the germline V gene are MRHNA and SNTAGT. This CDR3 has 13 residues. The CDR3 nucleotides read TGTGCCAGCGGGACTAGCGGTACAGATACGCAGTATTTT. It encodes CASGTSGTDTQYF.

J is TRBJ1-1 and V is TRBV7-8; 7 nucleotides align to TRBD1. V shed 0 bases and J 3 bases; nucleotides not matched to a gene: 4. This CDR3 spans 15 amino acids. Germline V gene data show CDR1 as SGHVS and CDR2 as FQNEAQ. The CDR3 protein is CASSLADREDTEAFF. In nucleotides, the CDR3 is TGTGCCAGCAGCTTAGCTGACAGGGAGGACACTGAAGCTTTCTTT.

This clone has more than one count but fewer than ten. The genes are TRBV9 and TRBJ1-6, with D perhaps matching TRBD1 (6 bases). The CDR3 length is 15 residues. V was shortened by 3 bases and J by 3 bases, with 10 bases between the two germline ends. CDR1 and CDR2 (germline): SGDLS, YYNGEE. The CDR3 DNA is TGTGCCAGCAGCGAGACAGGATTCTATAATTCACCCCTCCACTTT. Protein sequence: CASSETGFYNSPLHF.